This T cell receptor (beta chain) was recorded in a study of a mutant IDH1 vaccine in newly diagnosed glioma. Whole-study context: Onset of vaccination occurred 4-6 weeks following radiotherapy alone, or with temozolomide cycles. Averaging 40.4 years of age, treated patients were about 62% male and 37.5% female.

Remarks on this clone: Its specificity is unknown.

CDR1 is MNHEY, CDR2 SMNVEV, per germline (reference sequence). The CDR3 is made up of 14 amino acids. V gave up 6 bases and J gave up 2 bases; unmatched junction bases: 7. TCRdb's copy holds only in-frame clones and misses some; the assay was immunoSEQ multiplex PCR. The data show some 60,000 clones, approximately 80% seen once. Indicated time point: week 11, during vaccination. Topical imiquimod was applied with each vaccine dose, which held 300 ug of mutant IDH1 20-mer peptide. Each donor presented with a new WHO grade 3 or 4 astrocytoma that tested IDH1-mutant and showed ATRX loss. The source material was PBMCs, sampled from a glioma patient whose treatment included an IDH1 peptide vaccine. The J gene is TRBJ2-7, the V gene TRBV27, with 7 nucleotides matching TRBD1. This receptor was taken from a man aged 25-40 years with glioma. The CDR3 loop is CASRGTGATYEQYF. In nucleotides, the CDR3 is TGTGCCAGCAGGGGAACAGGGGCGACCTACGAGCAGTACTTC.